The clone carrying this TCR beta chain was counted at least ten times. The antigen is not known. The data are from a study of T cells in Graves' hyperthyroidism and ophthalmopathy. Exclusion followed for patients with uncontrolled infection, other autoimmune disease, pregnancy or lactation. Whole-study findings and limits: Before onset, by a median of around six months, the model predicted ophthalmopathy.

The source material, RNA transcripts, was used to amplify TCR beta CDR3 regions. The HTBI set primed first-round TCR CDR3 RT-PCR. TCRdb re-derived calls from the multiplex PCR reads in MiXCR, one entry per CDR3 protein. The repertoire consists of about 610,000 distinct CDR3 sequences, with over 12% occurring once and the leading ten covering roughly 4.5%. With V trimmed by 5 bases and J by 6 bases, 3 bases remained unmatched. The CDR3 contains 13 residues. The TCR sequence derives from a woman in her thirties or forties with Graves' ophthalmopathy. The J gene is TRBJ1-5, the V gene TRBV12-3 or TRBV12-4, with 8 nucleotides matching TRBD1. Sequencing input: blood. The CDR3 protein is CASSPGQVQPQHF. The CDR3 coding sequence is TGTGCCAGCAGTCCGGGACAGGTTCAGCCCCAGCATTTT.